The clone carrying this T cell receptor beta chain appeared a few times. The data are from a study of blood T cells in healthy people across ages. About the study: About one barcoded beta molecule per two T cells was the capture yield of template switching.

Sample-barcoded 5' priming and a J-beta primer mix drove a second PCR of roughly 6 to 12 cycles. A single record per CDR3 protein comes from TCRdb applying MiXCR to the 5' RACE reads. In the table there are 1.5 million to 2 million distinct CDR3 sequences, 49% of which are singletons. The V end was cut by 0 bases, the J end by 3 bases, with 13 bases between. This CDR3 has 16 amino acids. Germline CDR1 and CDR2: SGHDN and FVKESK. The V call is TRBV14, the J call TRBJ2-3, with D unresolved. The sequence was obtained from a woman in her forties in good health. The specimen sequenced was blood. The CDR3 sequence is CASSQEGLRQTDTQYF. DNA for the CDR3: TGTGCCAGCAGCCAAGAGGGGTTAAGGCAGACAGATACGCAGTATTTT.